This T cell receptor (beta chain) was documented in a study of early T cells in non-severe SARS-CoV-2 infection. Germline V gene lookup returns CDR1 SNHLY and CDR2 FYNNEI. The V end lost 7 bases, the J end lost 0 bases, and 10 bases lay between the germline ends. The length of the CDR3 is 15 residues. There are many counts of this clonotype. Individual cDNA molecules were tagged with unique molecular identifiers, the study reported. TCRdb re-called the 5' RACE reads through MiXCR, storing one row per CDR3 protein. The top ten clones hold roughly 13% of a sample with around 37,000 distinct CDR3 sequences, around 9% of them seen once.

The chain employs TRBV2 and TRBJ2-6, with D maybe TRBD2 (5 bases). The clonotype originates from an adult who was a healthcare worker with PCR-confirmed SARS-CoV-2 infection or an uninfected control (not recorded which). The material sequenced was whole blood. The CDR3 loop reads CASTEEASGANVLTF. DNA of the CDR3: TGTGCCAGCACCGAGGAGGCCTCTGGGGCCAACGTCCTGACTTTC. Together with reference TRBV2 and TRBJ2-6, the CDR3 gives the full variable domain: EPEVTQTPSHQVTQMGQEVILRCVPISNHLYFYWYRQILGQKVEFLVSFYNNEISEKSEIFDDQFSVERPDGSNFTLKIRSTKLEDSAMYFCASTEEASGANVLTFGAGSRLTVL.